Reported below is one T cell receptor beta chain. Its antigen is unknown. This entry comes from a study of CD8+CD57+ T cells in acquired aplastic anemia. Study-wide context: DNA per sorted CD4+ or CD8+ sample ranged roughly 0.18 to 30 ug, averaging roughly 3.2 ug.

Genomic DNA templated the TCR beta VDJ and CDR3 profiling. In TCRdb, the reads were re-called with MiXCR into one record per CDR3 protein. The sample consists of around 190,000 distinct CDR3 sequences, 61% of them appearing once. The study, taken as a whole, reports: Patients and controls shared 25 to 30 CD8+ CDR3 sequences, which appeared highly expressed in patients and within their immunodominant clones. With respect to CD8+ Simpson's diversity, patients and controls did not differ significantly.

Sequencing was carried out using sorted CD4+, CD8+, or CD8+CD57+ T cells (not recorded which) from PBMCs. The clonotype comes from a human donor in good health.

The CDR3 loop reads CASNNQGPGGELFF. The CDR3 bases are TGTGCCAGCAACAACCAAGGGCCGGGCGGGGAGCTGTTTTTT. This chain connects TRBV27 to TRBJ2-2; D not certain. Germline loops: CDR1 MNHEY, CDR2 SMNVEV (reference sequence). The CDR3 has 14 amino acids. Between the trimmed V and J ends, which lost 7 bases and 7 bases, there was a span of 16 bases.